These 21 T cell receptor beta chains came from one sample sequenced in a study of shared T cell receptors in the human thymus. The data were produced by immunoSEQ multiplex PCR, yet TCRdb's version contains in-frame clones alone and is incomplete. The data show some 700,000 clones, with 80% to 90% seen just once and around 0.01% held by the top ten. This sample was shared with a second study, whose subject was human thymus T cells.

Material for sequencing was thymocytes. The source is a girl in the first two years of life with a congenital heart defect.

The rearrangement links TRBV4-2 to TRBJ1-2; unclear D gene. This CDR3 region has 14 residues. V was clipped by 0 bases and J by 8 bases, with 13 bases between them. The germline V gene encodes CDR1 LGHNA and CDR2 YNFKEQ. CDR3 in DNA: TGTGCCAGCAGCCAAGATGCCGGTTGGTCCGGCTACACCTTC. This gives the protein CASSQDAGWSGYTF.

The chain employs TRBV29-1 and TRBJ2-7; D might be TRBD1 (6 bases). The V end lost 7 bases, the J end lost 3 bases, and 16 bases lay between the germline ends. The CDR3 extends over 13 amino acids. Looked up from germline, CDR1 is SQVTM and CDR2 is ANQGSEA. Written as DNA, the CDR3 is TGCAGCGCGGTGGACAGCGTAATCTACGAGCAGTACTTC. Amino acids: CSAVDSVIYEQYF.

V and J are TRBV30 and TRBJ1-1; no firm D call. CDR1 and CDR2 (germline): GTSNPN, SVGIG (reference sequence). The CDR3 has 13 amino acids. Trimming took 4 bases from V and 10 from J, leaving 19 bases between them. The chain's CDR3 is CAWTTHPPRGAFF. CDR3 in DNA: TGTGCCTGGACCACCCACCCCCCACGCGGAGCTTTCTTT.

As concerns this clone: The junction differs from germline at one of its ends, possibly a read error. V usage is TRBV30 and J usage is TRBJ2-7, with 8 bases fitting TRBD1. The CDR3 runs to 19 residues. The germline V gene encodes CDR1 GTSNPN and CDR2 SVGIG (reference sequence). The CDR3 sequence: CTWSAPRTGTILLSYEQYF. The CDR3 DNA follows: TGTACCTGGAGTGCCCCCCGGACAGGGACGATACTTTTATCCTACGAGCAGTACTTC.

CDR3 bases: TGCGCCAGCACCCTCCCCCTGAGGGGGCGAAGGACTGAAGCTTTCTTT. It yields the protein CASTLPLRGRRTEAFF. The gene calls are TRBV5-1 and TRBJ1-1, with 7 bases identical to TRBD1. The V gene's germline CDR1 is SGHRS and CDR2 YFSETQ. CDR3 length: 16 amino acids. Trimming took 6 bases from V and 5 from J; bases not matched to a gene: 16.

The chain couples TRBV14 to TRBJ1-1; no reliable D call. Trimming took 0 bases from V and 8 from J, leaving 16 bases between them. This CDR3 comprises 15 residues. Germline CDR1 is SGHDN and CDR2 is FVKESK. CDR3 DNA sequence: TGTGCCAGCAGCCAAGAGGCTAGCCACGATGACGAAGCTTTCTTT. Amino acids: CASSQEASHDDEAFF.

The rearrangement uses TRBV18 and TRBJ2-6, with 7 bases fitting TRBD2. Looked up from germline, CDR1 is KGHSH and CDR2 is LQKENI. The V segment lost 0 bases and the J segment 2 bases; nucleotides outside the gene matches: 4. This CDR3 is built from 17 residues. In DNA form, the CDR3 reads TGTGCCAGCTCACCACCGGGGGGGAGCCCTGGGGCCAACGTCCTGACTTTC. Its translation: CASSPPGGSPGANVLTF.

V and J are TRBV4-3 and TRBJ2-5, with TRBD2 matching 14 bases. The CDR3 is 16 residues long. V shed 4 bases, J shed 5 bases, and the junction held 6 bases outside the gene matches. Germline V gene data show CDR1 as LGHNA and CDR2 as YSLEER. As DNA, the CDR3 is TGCGCCAGCAGCCTGTCGGGACTAGCGGGGGTCGAGACCCAGTACTTC. Translating gives CASSLSGLAGVETQYF.

V and J are TRBV6-6 and TRBJ2-7; 10 nucleotides align to TRBD1. Germline V gives CDR1 MNHNY, CDR2 SVGAGI (reference sequence). This CDR3 is 13 amino acids long. Trimming cost V 4 bases and J 4 bases; bases outside gene matches: 1. The CDR3 protein is CASSWDRGYEQYF. The CDR3 nucleotides are TGTGCCAGCAGTTGGGACAGGGGTTACGAGCAGTACTTC.

The chain couples TRBV2 to TRBJ2-1, with 12 bases matching TRBD2. The germline gives CDR1 SNHLY, CDR2 FYNNEI. With 0 bases clipped from V and 5 bases from J, the junction kept 5 bases outside the gene matches. The CDR3 covers 17 residues. The CDR3 is CASSEALRTSGNNEQFF. The CDR3 nucleotides read TGTGCCAGCAGTGAAGCGCTTCGGACTAGCGGGAACAATGAGCAGTTCTTC.

J is TRBJ1-1 and V is TRBV10-1; unclear D gene. This CDR3 region has 12 residues. The germline CDR1 and CDR2 sequences are WNHNN and SYGVQD (reference sequence). Trimming pared 11 bases from V and 6 bases from J, leaving 16 bases between. The CDR3 nucleotides read TGCGCCTCCCATTGGCAGGTTCCTGAAGCTTTCTTT. This translates into CASHWQVPEAFF.

The chain combines TRBV10-3 with TRBJ1-5, with 8 bases lining up with TRBD1. There are 16 residues in the CDR3. V shed 3 bases, J shed 5 bases, and the junction held 9 bases outside the gene matches. Germline V CDR1 and CDR2: ENHRY, SYGVKD. As DNA, the CDR3 is TGTGCCATCAGTGACCGCGGACAGGGCCCCTATCAGCCCCAGCATTTT. Translated, it gives CAISDRGQGPYQPQHF.

This clone was detected a few times. V usage is TRBV5-1 and J usage is TRBJ2-7, with D uncertain. This CDR3 contains 12 residues. Germline V CDR1 and CDR2: SGHRS, YFSETQ. Trimming took 2 bases from V and 2 from J, leaving 5 bases between them. The CDR3 nucleotides read TGCGCCAGCAGCTTCGGAGCCTACGAGCAGTACTTC. This gives the protein CASSFGAYEQYF. The full variable domain, with the rest looked up from reference TRBV5-1 and TRBJ2-7, is KAGVTQTPRYLIKTRGQQVTLSCSPISGHRSVSWYQQTPGQGLQFLFEYFSETQRNKGNFPGRFSGRQFSNSRSEMNVSTLELGDSALYLCASSFGAYEQYFGPGTRLTVT.

J is TRBJ2-2 and V is TRBV7-8; 8 nucleotides align to TRBD1. Trimming at V came to 3 bases and at J to 0 bases, leaving 6 bases not matched to a gene. The V gene's germline CDR1 is SGHVS and CDR2 FQNEAQ. The CDR3 sequence is 17 residues long. CDR3 protein: CASSFLPTGANTGELFF. CDR3 DNA: TGTGCCAGCAGCTTCTTGCCGACAGGGGCGAACACCGGGGAGCTGTTTTTT.

This sequence joins TRBV5-6 and TRBJ2-5; D may be TRBD1 (5 bases). From germline, CDR1 is SGHDT and CDR2 YYEEEE. V lost 6 bases and J lost 1, with 10 bases in between. CDR3 size: 13 residues. The CDR3 sequence: CASTPDSQETQYF. CDR3 sequence (DNA): TGTGCCAGCACCCCAGACAGCCAAGAGACCCAGTACTTC. The whole variable domain, filled in from reference TRBV5-6 and TRBJ2-5, reads DAGVTQSPTHLIKTRGQQVTLRCSPKSGHDTVSWYQQALGQGPQFIFQYYEEEERQRGNFPDRFSGHQFPNYSSELNVNALLLGDSALYLCASTPDSQETQYFGPGTRLLVL.

CDR3 protein: CASSLPMTSYTEAFF. The CDR3 nucleotides read TGTGCCAGCAGTTTACCTATGACATCCTACACTGAAGCTTTCTTT. This chain links TRBV28 with TRBJ1-1; D gene uncertain. V shed 2 bases and J shed 3 bases, with 13 bases lying between them. The CDR3 consists of 15 residues. Germline V gene data show CDR1 as MDHEN and CDR2 as SYDVKM.

V usage is TRBV5-4 and J usage is TRBJ2-5; D is possibly TRBD2 (7 bases). The DNA end is a closer match to TRBJ2-7, so the J assignment may be wrong. This CDR3 contains 15 residues. Germline V CDR1 and CDR2: SGHNT, YYREEE (reference sequence). DNA for the CDR3: TGTGCCAGCAGTCCGGAAACCGGGGGGACATACGAGCAGTACTTC. Its translation is CASSPETGGTYEQYF.

J is TRBJ2-3 and V is TRBV14; D remains ambiguous. Germline CDR1 is SGHDN and CDR2 is FVKESK. The CDR3 contains 19 residues. The ends were cut back, 3 bases at V and 0 bases at J, with 22 bases in the middle. The CDR3 DNA reads as TGTGCCAGCAGCCACCCGGGTCCCCTGAGAGGTTCGAGCACAGATACGCAGTATTTT. Translation gives CASSHPGPLRGSSTDTQYF.

The rearrangement uses TRBV14 and TRBJ2-3, with 8 positions matching TRBD1. This CDR3 contains 15 residues. V shed 4 bases and J 2 bases; nucleotides not matched to a gene: 5. Germline V CDR1 and CDR2: SGHDN, FVKESK. As DNA, the CDR3 is TGTGCCAGCAGCCCTAGACAGGGGTTCACAGATACGCAGTATTTT. Translating it yields CASSPRQGFTDTQYF.

J is TRBJ1-2 and V is TRBV7-4; the match to TRBD1 covers 7 bases. In germline, CDR1 is SGHVT, CDR2 SQSDAQ. The trim removed 2 bases at V and 1 base at J, leaving 7 bases unmatched. The CDR3 has 16 amino acids. The CDR3 region has the DNA TGTGCCAGCAGCTTACCACCGGGACAGATTAACTATGGCTACACCTTC. It codes for CASSLPPGQINYGYTF.

Note on this clone: The identical CDR3 is also encoded by other nucleotide sequences in the sample. The rearrangement uses TRBV9 and TRBJ2-3; 9 positions agree with TRBD2. The V gene's germline CDR1 is SGDLS and CDR2 YYNGEE. This CDR3 has 14 residues. Trimming at V came to 2 bases and at J to 6 bases, leaving 4 bases not matched to a gene. CDR3 bases: TGTGCCAGCAGCGTTGCGGGGGGGCCCGATACGCAGTATTTT. It specifies CASSVAGGPDTQYF.